This TCR beta chain was recorded in a study of T cell responses to AZD1222 COVID-19 vaccine. The length of the CDR3 is 15 residues. Germline-derived CDR1 and CDR2 are LNHDA and SQIVND (reference sequence). The germline V and J ends were trimmed by 5 bases and 1 base, with 12 bases remaining between them. Clones were sequenced by immunoSEQ multiplex PCR, and TCRdb holds only the in-frame ones, with some missing. The repertoire consists of about 140,000 clones, with 85% to 95% occurring once and the leading ten covering around 3.5%. This sequence was found in an adult who received the AZD1222 COVID-19 vaccine. The chain links TRBV19 to TRBJ1-5; weak D call: TRBD1 (5 bases). This sample comprised peripheral blood, obtained 28 days after the second AZD1222 dose. CDR3 bases: TGTGCCAGTAGTCGGGGGATAGGCAGCAATCAGCCCCAGCATTTT. It is translated as CASSRGIGSNQPQHF.